Ten or more counts support the clone carrying this TCR beta chain. The antigen remains unidentified. Primed by a sample-barcoded 5' primer and a J-beta primer mix, a second PCR proceeded for 7 to 11 cycles. Every sample gave at least 3 million paired-end reads containing CDR3. TCRdb redid the calling of the 5' RACE reads with MiXCR, one entry per CDR3 protein. This table has about 700,000 distinct CDR3 sequences, 32% appearing once. Germline CDR1 and CDR2: DFQATT and SNEGSKA (reference sequence). The germline V and J ends were trimmed by 1 base and 7 bases, with 23 bases remaining between them. The CDR3 has 17 amino acids. This record comes from a study of blood T cells in healthy people across ages. Findings and limits, study-wide: Getting older went along with TCR beta diversity per million T cells dropping roughly linearly.

Sequencing was performed on blood. This rearrangement joins TRBV20-1 to TRBJ2-1, with D hard to call. The receptor comes from an elderly woman in good health. For the CDR3, the DNA is TGCAGTGCTAGAGGAATCAAACGCCCTCTCCTTCTGAATGAGCAGTTCTTC. It translates to CSARGIKRPLLLNEQFF.